The 8 T cell receptor beta chains below come from one sample, sequenced in a study of molecular identifiers for immune sequencing clone quantification. TCRdb processed the PCR reads anew with MiXCR; each CDR3 protein has one entry. The sample carries about 630,000 distinct CDR3 sequences, less than 30% recorded once. Sequenced input: naive CD8+ T cells from blood, with Jurkat cell RNA spiked in. Subset defined: FACS-sorted CD8+CD4-CCR7+CD45RA+ naive T cells. The receptors originated from a human donor in good health. Some libraries in this study had Jurkat cell RNA spiked in.

In DNA form, the CDR3 reads TGCAGTGCTAGAGTACCGGGACAGGAGGTCCACGAGCAGTACTTC. This translates into CSARVPGQEVHEQYF. V usage is TRBV20-1 and J usage is TRBJ2-7, with 8 bases aligning to TRBD1. Germline V gene data show CDR1 as DFQATT and CDR2 as SNEGSKA (reference sequence). This CDR3 comprises 15 residues. V gave up 1 base and J gave up 5 bases; unmatched junction bases: 10.

For this clonotype: A much larger clone differs by one base, so this may be a read error. V usage is TRBV4-3 and J usage is TRBJ2-7; D ambiguous. Germline CDR1 is LGHNA and CDR2 is YSLEER. Trimming removed 0 bases at V and 2 bases at J, with 11 bases between. The CDR3 is 15 residues long. Here the CDR3 DNA reads TGCGCCAGCAGCCAAGATATAGGCAGCACCTACGAGCAGTACTTC. Its protein is CASSQDIGSTYEQYF.

Comment on this clonotype: Without the conserved terminal phenylalanine or tryptophan, this CDR3 likely stems from a read error. No DNA is shown, since the ends of the CDR3 on it are uncertain; the CDR3 is the one TCRdb lists. The rearrangement uses TRBV25-1 and TRBJ2-7. The CDR3 has 14 residues if both end residues are counted. CDR1 is MGHDK and CDR2 is SYGVNS in the germline V gene. The CDR3 spells CANSELAHPYKQYI.

Points on this clonotype: A much larger clone lies one base from this, so it may be a read error. The chain has TRBV9 and TRBJ2-3, with D maybe TRBD2 (6 bases). The germline CDR1 and CDR2 sequences are SGDLS and YYNGEE. This CDR3 is 16 amino acids long. This CDR3 is CASSAQDGTSTDTQSF. CDR3 nucleotides: TGTGCCAGCAGCGCACAGGACGGTACTAGCACAGATACGCAGTCTTTT.

Notes on this clonotype: One base away lies a much larger clone, so this may be a sequencing read error. V and J are TRBV4-2 and TRBJ2-7; D possibly corresponds to TRBD2 (6 bases). The germline V gene encodes CDR1 LGHNA and CDR2 YNFKEQ. The CDR3 loop spans 14 amino acids. The CDR3 region has the DNA TGTGCCAGCCGCCAAGACGGAGGGTCGGACGAGCAGTACTTC. Protein product: CASRQDGGSDEQYF.

This clonotype was counted only a few times. The V gene is TRBV5-6, the J gene TRBJ2-2; TRBD1 might be the D (5 bases). CDR3 length equals 15 residues. CDR1 is SGHDT and CDR2 is YYEEEE in the germline V gene. The V and J ends lost 1 base and 6 bases respectively, with 13 bases between them. The CDR3: CASSLLRVGPGELFF. For the CDR3, the DNA is TGTGCCAGCAGCTTGCTCAGGGTAGGACCCGGGGAGCTGTTTTTT. The full variable domain, its missing parts supplied by reference TRBV5-6 and TRBJ2-2, is DAGVTQSPTHLIKTRGQQVTLRCSPKSGHDTVSWYQQALGQGPQFIFQYYEEEERQRGNFPDRFSGHQFPNYSSELNVNALLLGDSALYLCASSLLRVGPGELFFGEGSRLTVL.

Note on this clonotype: A much larger clone lies a single base off, so this may be a read error. The chain is built from TRBV27 and TRBJ2-7; tentatively, D is TRBD1 or TRBD2 (5 bases each). Trimming left V 6 bases short and J 7 bases short, with 16 bases between. The CDR3 runs 13 residues. Per the germline V gene, CDR1 is MNHEY and CDR2 is SMNVEV (reference sequence). CDR3 nucleotides: TGTGCCAGCAGCCCGGGACCCCACTCGGAGCAGTACTTC. Translating gives CASSPGPHSEQYF.

This clonotype has only a few counts. This chain joins TRBV4-1 and TRBJ2-5; unclear D gene. Germline loops: CDR1 MGHRA, CDR2 YSYEKL. This CDR3 comprises 15 residues. Deletions cut 1 base from V and 0 bases from J, with 9 bases between. The CDR3 spells CASSQVDGYQETQYF. CDR3 coding DNA: TGCGCCAGCAGCCAAGTCGACGGGTACCAAGAGACCCAGTACTTC.